This T cell receptor (beta chain) was sequenced in a study of OX40 agonist ivuxolimab in advanced cancers. Whole-study findings and limits: In CD8+ T cells, expanded clones were on average more numerous than in CD4+. Partial responders dosed at 0.1-3.0 mg/kg displayed clonal expansion ranking among the lowest.

By frequency in the sample, this clone is medium-sized. Its antigen is not identified. The V gene lost 6 bases and the J gene lost 8 bases, with 8 bases spanning the gap. Germline assignment: CDR1 MNHEY and CDR2 SVGAGI. This CDR3 comprises 12 residues. Libraries were prepared by immunoSEQ multiplex PCR; TCRdb keeps only in-frame clonotypes and omits some of them. Counted here are roughly 67,000 clones, 88% occurring once; the ten biggest clones make up roughly 5%. This specimen consisted of CD4+ or CD8+ T cells sorted from blood, obtained in a trial of the OX40 agonist ivuxolimab. This receptor was taken from an adult with an advanced solid tumor such as melanoma, head and neck, liver or kidney cancer. The V call is TRBV6-5, the J call TRBJ1-6; D remains unclear. The DNA of the CDR3 is TGTGCCAGCAGCGACGGGTATTCACCCCTCCACTTT. Encoded protein: CASSDGYSPLHF.